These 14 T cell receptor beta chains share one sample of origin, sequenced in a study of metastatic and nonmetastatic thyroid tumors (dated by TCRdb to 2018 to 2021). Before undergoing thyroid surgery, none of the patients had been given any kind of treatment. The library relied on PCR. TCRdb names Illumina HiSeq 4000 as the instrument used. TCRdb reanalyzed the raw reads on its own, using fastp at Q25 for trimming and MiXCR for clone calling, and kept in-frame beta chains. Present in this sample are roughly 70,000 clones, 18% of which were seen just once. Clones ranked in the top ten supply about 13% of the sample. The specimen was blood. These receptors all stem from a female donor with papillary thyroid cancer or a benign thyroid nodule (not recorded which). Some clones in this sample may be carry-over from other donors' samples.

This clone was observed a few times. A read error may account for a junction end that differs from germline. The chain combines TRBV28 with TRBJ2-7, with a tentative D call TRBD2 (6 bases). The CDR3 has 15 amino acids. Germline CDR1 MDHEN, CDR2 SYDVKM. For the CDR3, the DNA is TGTGCCAGCAGGACCCCCACTATCGGGAGCCACGAGCATTACTTC. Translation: CASRTPTIGSHEHYF. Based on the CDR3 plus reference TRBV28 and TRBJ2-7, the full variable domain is DVKVTQSSRYLVKRTGEKVFLECVQDMDHENMFWYRQDPGLGLRLIYFSYDVKMKEKGDIPEGYSVSREKKERFSLILESASTNQTSMYLCASRTPTIGSHEHYFGPGTRLTVT.

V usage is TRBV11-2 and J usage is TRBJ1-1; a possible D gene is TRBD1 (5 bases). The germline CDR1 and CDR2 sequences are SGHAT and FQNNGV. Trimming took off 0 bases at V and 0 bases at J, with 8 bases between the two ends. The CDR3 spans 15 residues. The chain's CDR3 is CASSLEGALNTEAFF. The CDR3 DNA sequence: TGTGCCAGCAGCTTAGAAGGGGCCTTGAACACTGAAGCTTTCTTT.

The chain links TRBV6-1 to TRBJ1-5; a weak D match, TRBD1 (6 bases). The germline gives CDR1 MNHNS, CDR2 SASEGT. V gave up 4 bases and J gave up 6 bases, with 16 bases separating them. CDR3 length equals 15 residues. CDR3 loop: CASSGAGGGPQPQHF. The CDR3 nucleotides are TGTGCCAGCAGTGGAGCCGGGGGCGGCCCTCAGCCCCAGCATTTT.

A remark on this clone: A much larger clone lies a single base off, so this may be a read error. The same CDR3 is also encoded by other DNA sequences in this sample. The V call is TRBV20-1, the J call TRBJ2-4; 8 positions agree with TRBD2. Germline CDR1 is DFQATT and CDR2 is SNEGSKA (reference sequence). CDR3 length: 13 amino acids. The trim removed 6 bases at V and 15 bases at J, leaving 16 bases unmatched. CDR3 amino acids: CSATGTSLILGYF. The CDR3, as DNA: TGCAGTGCAACAGGGACTAGTCTAATTTTGGGGTACTTC.

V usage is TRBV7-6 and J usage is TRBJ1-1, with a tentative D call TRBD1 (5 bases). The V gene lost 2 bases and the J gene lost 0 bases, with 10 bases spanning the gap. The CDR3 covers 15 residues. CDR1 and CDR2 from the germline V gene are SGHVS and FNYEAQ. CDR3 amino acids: CASSLMGGMNTEAFF. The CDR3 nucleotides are TGTGCCAGCAGCTTAATGGGGGGGATGAACACTGAAGCTTTCTTT.

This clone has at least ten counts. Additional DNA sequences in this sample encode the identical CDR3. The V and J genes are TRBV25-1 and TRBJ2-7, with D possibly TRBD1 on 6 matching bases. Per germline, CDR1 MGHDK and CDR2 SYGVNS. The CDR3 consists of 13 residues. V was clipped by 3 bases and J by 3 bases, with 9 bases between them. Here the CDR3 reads CASSEAGDYEQYF. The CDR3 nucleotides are TGTGCCAGCAGTGAGGCAGGGGACTACGAGCAGTACTTC.

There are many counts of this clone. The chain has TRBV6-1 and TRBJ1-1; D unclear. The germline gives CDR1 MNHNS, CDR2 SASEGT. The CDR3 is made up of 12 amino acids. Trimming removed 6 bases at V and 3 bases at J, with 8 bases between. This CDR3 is CASRDSHTEAFF. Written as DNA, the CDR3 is TGTGCCAGCAGGGATTCGCACACTGAAGCTTTCTTT.

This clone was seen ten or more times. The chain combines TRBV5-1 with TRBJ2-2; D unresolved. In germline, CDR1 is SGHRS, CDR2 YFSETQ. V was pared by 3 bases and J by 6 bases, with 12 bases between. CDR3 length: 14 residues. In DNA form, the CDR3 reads TGCGCCAGCAGCTACCACACATCTTCCGGGGAGCTGTTTTTT. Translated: CASSYHTSSGELFF.

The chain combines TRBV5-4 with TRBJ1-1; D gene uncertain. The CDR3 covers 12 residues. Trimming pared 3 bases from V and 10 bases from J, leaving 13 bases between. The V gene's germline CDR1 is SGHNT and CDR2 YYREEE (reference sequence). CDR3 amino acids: CASSSQEAGAFF. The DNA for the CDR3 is TGTGCCAGCAGCTCCCAGGAAGCAGGAGCTTTCTTT.

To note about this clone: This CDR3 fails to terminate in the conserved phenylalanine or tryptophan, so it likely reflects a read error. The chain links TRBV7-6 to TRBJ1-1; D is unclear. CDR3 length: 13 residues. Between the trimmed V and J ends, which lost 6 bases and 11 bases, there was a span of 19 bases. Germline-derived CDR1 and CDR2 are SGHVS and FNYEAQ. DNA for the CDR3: TGTGCCAGCAGTCCTCCGGGAGCCCGAATGGCTTTCCTT. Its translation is CASSPPGARMAFL.

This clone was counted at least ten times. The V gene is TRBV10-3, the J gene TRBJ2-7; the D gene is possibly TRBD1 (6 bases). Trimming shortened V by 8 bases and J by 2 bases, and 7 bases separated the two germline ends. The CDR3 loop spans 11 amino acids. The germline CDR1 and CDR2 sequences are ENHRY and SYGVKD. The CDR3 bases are TGTGCCATCCAGGGGACCTACGAGCAGTACTTC. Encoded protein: CAIQGTYEQYF.

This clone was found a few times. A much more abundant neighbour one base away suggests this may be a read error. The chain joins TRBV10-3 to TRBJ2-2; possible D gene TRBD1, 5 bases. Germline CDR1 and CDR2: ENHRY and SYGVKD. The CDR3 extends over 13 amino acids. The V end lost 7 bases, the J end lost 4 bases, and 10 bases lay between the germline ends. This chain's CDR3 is CAITAGRTGELFF. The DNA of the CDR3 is TGTGCCATCACCGCAGGGCGCACCGGGGAGCTGTTTTTT.

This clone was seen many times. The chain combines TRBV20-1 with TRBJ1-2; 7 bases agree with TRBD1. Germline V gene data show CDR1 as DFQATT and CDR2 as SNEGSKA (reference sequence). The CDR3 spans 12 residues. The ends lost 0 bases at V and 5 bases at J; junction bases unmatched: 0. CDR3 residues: CSAREGQYGYTF. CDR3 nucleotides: TGCAGTGCTAGAGAGGGACAGTATGGCTACACCTTC.

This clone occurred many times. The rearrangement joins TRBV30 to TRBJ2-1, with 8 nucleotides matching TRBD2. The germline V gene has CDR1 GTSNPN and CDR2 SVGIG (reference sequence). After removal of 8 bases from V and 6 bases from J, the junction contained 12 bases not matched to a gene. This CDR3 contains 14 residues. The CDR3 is CARGGPAGRNEQFF. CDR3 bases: TGTGCCCGGGGGGGGCCAGCGGGTCGCAATGAGCAGTTCTTC.